This T cell receptor beta chain was obtained from a study of human T cells and chemical hapten exposure. The sample's time point: patch test 1, 2 weeks after DPC sensitization. The treatment was: therapeutic diphenylcyclopropenone sensitization with weekly scalp DPC. Alopecia patients between 18 and 70 years old and suitable for DPC were used as donors. Sequencing started from total RNA isolated from unfractionated whole blood. Study outcomes and limitations: Following DPC sensitization, TCRs present above 1 in 1000 frequency showed no change.

This CDR3 contains 15 residues. Trimming stripped 4 bases from V and 2 bases from J, with 14 bases between. CDR1 and CDR2 from the germline V gene are MNHEY and SVGEGT. On this clonotype itself: Its target is unknown.

The library labeled individual cDNA molecules by adding unique molecular identifiers to them. TCRdb fed the RACE reads into MiXCR, producing one record per CDR3 protein. The data hold about 340,000 distinct CDR3 sequences, with about 7% observed a single time. The TCR sequence derives from a young woman with alopecia areata. Some clones in this sample may be carry-over from other donors' samples. The chain employs TRBV6-2 or TRBV6-3 and TRBJ1-2, with D possibly matching TRBD1 (6 bases). This sample comprised whole blood, obtained in connection with sensitization to the hapten diphenylcyclopropenone (DPC). This chain's CDR3 is CASSWDIGANYGYTF. As DNA, the CDR3 is TGTGCCAGCAGTTGGGACATCGGGGCGAACTATGGCTACACCTTC.